The T cell receptor (beta chain) described here comes from a study of OX40 agonist ivuxolimab in advanced cancers. Germline values: CDR1 MNHEY, CDR2 SMNVEV (reference sequence). The trim removed 8 bases at V and 6 bases at J, leaving 3 bases unmatched. The CDR3 runs 12 residues. The protocol was immunoSEQ multiplex PCR, while the TCRdb copy is restricted to in-frame clones and leaves out a portion. Of tens of thousands of clones listed, roughly nine tenths were seen once; the top ten hold about 8.5%. The input for sequencing was CD4+ or CD8+ T cells sorted from blood, taken in a trial of the OX40 agonist ivuxolimab. The chain carries TRBV27 and TRBJ2-2, with 7 bases aligning to TRBD1. This receptor was obtained from an adult with an advanced solid tumor such as melanoma, head and neck, liver or kidney cancer. DNA for the CDR3: TGTGCCAGCTCACAGGGGCCCGGGGAGCTGTTTTTT. Translation: CASSQGPGELFF.